The 10 T cell receptor beta chains below all came from one sample that was sequenced in a study of blood T cell repertoires in COVID-19. Profiling relied on immunoSEQ multiplex PCR, and the TCRdb table lists in-frame clones only, not all of them. The table records roughly 350,000 clones, around 87% of them present only once. Sequencing was performed on peripheral blood. Receptors were obtained from a woman in her twenties or thirties with COVID-19, enrolled during active disease.

V gene TRBV6-5 combines with J gene TRBJ2-2; possibly TRBD1 for D (5 bases). In germline, CDR1 is MNHEY, CDR2 SVGAGI. CDR3 length: 14 amino acids. V was cut by 8 bases and J by 7 bases, with 17 bases left in between. The CDR3 coding sequence is TGTGCCAGCGGGGCCCGTTCGGGTGGCGGGGAGCTGTTTTTT. Translation gives CASGARSGGGELFF.

The V call is TRBV2, the J call TRBJ2-5; 7 bases fit TRBD1. V trimming: 6 bases; J trimming: 3 bases; junction bases outside the gene matches: 13. Per the germline V gene, CDR1 is SNHLY and CDR2 is FYNNEI. This CDR3 spans 16 amino acids. The DNA of the CDR3 is TGTGCCAGCAGGTACCGGGACAGCTTGGCAAAAGAGACCCAGTACTTC. Its translation: CASRYRDSLAKETQYF.

The chain carries TRBV6-1 and TRBJ2-1, with D perhaps TRBD2 (5 bases). The CDR3 runs to 15 residues. Trimming left V 3 bases short and J 0 bases short, with 9 bases between. From germline, CDR1 is MNHNS and CDR2 SASEGT. CDR3 in DNA: TGTGCCAGCAGTGACAGCGGTAGCTCCTACAATGAGCAGTTCTTC. Translating gives CASSDSGSSYNEQFF.

This sequence joins TRBV11-2 and TRBJ2-1; tentative D call: TRBD1 (6 bases). This CDR3 contains 15 residues. CDR1 is SGHAT, CDR2 FQNNGV, per germline. Trimming stripped 1 base from V and 3 bases from J, with 10 bases between. The CDR3 here is CASSLAQGFYNEQFF. As DNA, the CDR3 is TGTGCCAGCAGCTTAGCACAGGGTTTCTACAATGAGCAGTTCTTC.

The chain combines TRBV7-2 with TRBJ2-1, with TRBD2 matching 8 bases. Germline CDR1 reads SGHTA; CDR2 reads FQGNSA. The J segment lost 6 bases and the V segment lost 4 bases, leaving 8 bases of the junction unmatched. CDR3 size: 15 residues. This CDR3 is CASSSAGTRFNEQFF. CDR3 nucleotide sequence: TGTGCCAGCAGCTCTGCGGGGACTAGATTCAATGAGCAGTTCTTC.

This sequence joins TRBV7-6 and TRBJ2-5; the match to TRBD1 covers 8 bases. V shed 5 bases and J 4 bases; nucleotides not matched to a gene: 18. The CDR3 consists of 18 residues. Germline CDR1 reads SGHVS; CDR2 reads FNYEAQ. CDR3 DNA: TGTGCCAGCAGCCCGAACAGGGGGGACCGCATGAGGGGAGAGACCCAGTACTTC. Amino acids: CASSPNRGDRMRGETQYF.

V usage is TRBV19 and J usage is TRBJ2-5; 14 bases fit TRBD2. The CDR3 is 17 amino acids. The trim removed 1 base at V and 5 bases at J, leaving 6 bases unmatched. Per the germline V gene, CDR1 is LNHDA and CDR2 is SQIVND (reference sequence). CDR3 in amino acids: CASSIAVTSGRVETQYF. The CDR3 nucleotides read TGTGCCAGTAGTATAGCCGTGACTAGCGGGAGGGTCGAGACCCAGTACTTC.

The rearrangement links TRBV4-1 to TRBJ1-2; TRBD1 is a possible D gene (5 bases). There are 14 residues in the CDR3. The germline V gene encodes CDR1 MGHRA and CDR2 YSYEKL. V was trimmed by 2 bases and J by 5 bases, leaving 12 bases between them. CDR3 region: CASSQTGTPYGYTF. The CDR3 DNA sequence: TGCGCCAGCAGCCAAACCGGGACTCCGTATGGCTACACCTTC.

A single count supports this clone. The V gene is TRBV24-1, the J gene TRBJ2-2; D may be TRBD2 (5 bases). The CDR3 contains 16 residues. Trimming shortened V by 8 bases and J by 2 bases, and 17 bases separated the two germline ends. CDR1 and CDR2 (germline): KGHDR, SFDVKD. The DNA for the CDR3 is TGTGCCACCAAGCGGAGACCCACCTCTAACACCGGGGAGCTGTTTTTT. It yields the protein CATKRRPTSNTGELFF.

V usage is TRBV5-1 and J usage is TRBJ2-1; D gene unclear. The CDR3 is 13 residues long. Germline CDR1 and CDR2: SGHRS and YFSETQ. Trimming pared 0 bases from V and 7 bases from J, leaving 8 bases between. The CDR3 is CASSLAPENEQFF. DNA for the CDR3: TGCGCCAGCAGCTTGGCGCCGGAGAATGAGCAGTTCTTC.